Listed here is a single T cell receptor beta chain. The antigen remains unidentified. Relative to the germline gene, one junction end is altered; a read error may explain this. Cells sorted as Tregs were CD4+, CD25+ and CD127-/low. This CDR3 comprises 13 residues. Looked up from germline, CDR1 is GTSNPN and CDR2 is SVGIG (reference sequence). Whole-study findings and limits: Tumor Treg TCRs overlapped most with tumor naive CD4+ cells.

One entry per CDR3 protein, called by TCRdb with MiXCR from the 5' RACE reads. The sample yields roughly 60,000 distinct CDR3 sequences, about 25% seen once. The chain uses TRBV30 and TRBJ2-7; TRBD2 might be the D (6 bases). The material sequenced was tumor-infiltrating Tregs sorted from the breast tumor. The clonotype comes from a female donor with breast cancer. CDR3 loop: CAWKAGFGGEQCF. In DNA, the CDR3 is TGTGCCTGGAAAGCGGGTTTCGGTGGCGAGCAGTGCTTC.